Presented here are 22 T cell receptor beta chains from one specimen sequenced in a study of blood T cells in healthy people across ages (dated by TCRdb to between 2015 and 2016). Receptor libraries were prepared by 5' RACE. A second PCR of roughly 7 to 11 cycles was performed with a sample-barcoded 5' primer and a J-beta primer mix. TCRdb reprocessing: public reads trimmed at Q25 with fastp, clones called with MiXCR, in-frame beta chains kept. Identical CDR3 proteins give one entry, which carries the most common genes and DNA. The sample yields around 1,800,000 distinct CDR3 sequences; approximately 40% were counted once. About 21% of the sample is held by the ten biggest clonotypes. Sequencing input: blood. Source of these receptors: a human donor in good health.

The chain recombines TRBV6-1 with TRBJ2-7, with TRBD2 matching over 7 bases. Per germline, CDR1 MNHNS and CDR2 SASEGT. The junction had 12 bases not matched to a gene; V was cut back by 11 bases and J by 2 bases. This CDR3 has 14 residues. CDR3 sequence reads: CAGRETGYPYEQYF. CDR3 nucleotide sequence: TGTGCCGGGAGGGAAACGGGATATCCCTACGAGCAGTACTTC.

The genes are TRBV2 and TRBJ2-1; maybe TRBD1 (6 bases). CDR1 and CDR2 (germline): SNHLY, FYNNEI. V was clipped by 10 bases and J by 1 base, with 17 bases between them. The CDR3 is made up of 15 amino acids. CDR3 residues: CATVRGYVSYNEQFF. CDR3 coding DNA: TGTGCCACCGTGAGGGGGTATGTGTCCTACAATGAGCAGTTCTTC.

The gene calls are TRBV5-1 and TRBJ2-4; 8 nucleotides match TRBD2. The end of the DNA fits TRBJ2-5 better, so the J call may be wrong. Per the germline V gene, CDR1 is SGHRS and CDR2 is YFSETQ. The length of the CDR3 is 15 residues. DNA of the CDR3: TGCGCCAGCAGCTTAGCGGGGGCCCGTCCAGAGACCCAGTACTTC. Amino acid sequence: CASSLAGARPETQYF.

In its sample, this clonotype was seen a few times. The chain employs TRBV28 and TRBJ2-3, with TRBD1 matching over 7 bases. The CDR3 consists of 13 residues. Per the germline V gene, CDR1 is MDHEN and CDR2 is SYDVKM. J was trimmed by 1 base and V by 10 bases; bases with no gene match: 5. CDR3 DNA sequence: TGTGCCAACTACGACAGGGGCACAGATACGCAGTATTTT. This encodes CANYDRGTDTQYF. Together with reference TRBV28 and TRBJ2-3, the CDR3 gives the full variable domain: DVKVTQSSRYLVKRTGEKVFLECVQDMDHENMFWYRQDPGLGLRLIYFSYDVKMKEKGDIPEGYSVSREKKERFSLILESASTNQTSMYLCANYDRGTDTQYFGPGTRLTVL.

This clonotype was seen a few times. The chain combines TRBV6-5 with TRBJ1-1, with D uncertain. Germline assignment: CDR1 MNHEY and CDR2 SVGAGI. The V end was cut by 7 bases, the J end by 6 bases, with 15 bases between. CDR3 length: 13 residues. The CDR3 DNA follows: TGTGCCAGCACCGTTACAGTCAACGCTGAAGCTTTCTTT. It yields the protein CASTVTVNAEAFF.

About this clonotype: One junction end does not reproduce the germline sequence, and a read error may be involved. The genes are TRBV6-5 and TRBJ2-1; 9 bases are shared with TRBD1. The CDR3 sequence is 16 residues long. CDR1 and CDR2 from the germline V gene are MNHEY and SVGAGI. The CDR3 sequence is CVSSYPGQGSYNEQFF. The CDR3 DNA is TGTGTCAGCAGTTACCCGGGACAGGGATCCTACAATGAGCAGTTCTTC.

The J gene is TRBJ2-5, the V gene TRBV12-3 or TRBV12-4; D is perhaps TRBD1 or TRBD2 (5 bases each). Trimming took 3 bases from V and 3 from J, leaving 17 bases between them. There are 16 residues in the CDR3. This CDR3 is CASSLGPGAVEETQYF. Written as DNA, the CDR3 is TGTGCCAGCAGTTTGGGACCCGGGGCAGTGGAAGAGACCCAGTACTTC.

This clonotype was seen only once. An end of the junction does not agree with germline; a read error may underlie this. The chain uses TRBV7-9 and TRBJ2-5; TRBD2 might be the D (5 bases). CDR1 is SEHNR and CDR2 is FQNEAQ in the germline V gene (reference sequence). The CDR3 contains 12 residues. As DNA, the CDR3 is TGTGTCAGCAGCCCCCTGAGCGGGACCCAGTACTTC. Protein sequence: CVSSPLSGTQYF. Variable domain in full (rest from reference TRBV7-9 and TRBJ2-5): DTGVSQNPRHKITKRGQNVTFRCDPISEHNRLYWYRQTLGQGPEFLTYFQNEAQLEKSRLLSDRFSAERPKGSFSTLEIQRTEQGDSAMYLCVSSPLSGTQYFGPGTRLLVL.

V gene TRBV20-1 combines with J gene TRBJ2-5, with unresolved D. Germline CDR1 is DFQATT and CDR2 is SNEGSKA (reference sequence). Trimming shortened V by 3 bases and J by 8 bases, and 10 bases separated the two germline ends. This CDR3 region has 11 residues. The CDR3 DNA reads as TGCAGTGCTAGTAAACAGACTACCCAGTACTTC. Translated: CSASKQTTQYF.

This clonotype turned up a few times. The gene calls are TRBV5-1 and TRBJ2-1; D may be TRBD2 (7 bases). V was clipped by 4 bases and J by 5 bases, with 13 bases between them. The length of the CDR3 is 14 residues. Germline loops: CDR1 SGHRS, CDR2 YFSETQ. Here the CDR3 DNA reads TGCGCCAGCAGCCGGGGGGCACCGAACAATGAGCAGTTCTTC. Its protein is CASSRGAPNNEQFF.

This clonotype was seen many times. The chain recombines TRBV5-1 with TRBJ2-4; possible D gene TRBD1, 6 bases. Trimming took off 4 bases at V and 8 bases at J, with 22 bases between the two ends. This CDR3 has 16 residues. Per the germline V gene, CDR1 is SGHRS and CDR2 is YFSETQ. CDR3 bases: TGCGCCAGCAGCCTAGGCTACGCAGGGGAGAAGGACATTCAGTACTTC. Protein sequence: CASSLGYAGEKDIQYF.

This clonotype was seen a handful of times. The rearrangement links TRBV4-3 to TRBJ2-6; D possibly corresponds to TRBD2 (5 bases). V lost 4 bases and J 3 bases, leaving 22 bases between the germline ends. CDR1 LGHNA and CDR2 YSLEER come from the germline V gene. The CDR3 runs 19 residues. This chain's CDR3 is CASSRIFSRGIDGANVLTF. CDR3 DNA sequence: TGCGCCAGCAGCCGAATATTTTCGAGAGGGATAGATGGGGCCAACGTCCTGACTTTC.

This clonotype was counted only a few times. The CDR3: CASKSLVAYNEQFF. In DNA, the CDR3 is TGTGCCAGCAAGTCACTGGTGGCCTACAATGAGCAGTTCTTC. This chain connects TRBV7-9 to TRBJ2-1, with D hard to call. Germline CDR1 and CDR2: SEHNR and FQNEAQ (reference sequence). Trimming stripped 7 bases from V and 2 bases from J, with 12 bases between. The CDR3 extends over 14 amino acids. Together with reference TRBV7-9 and TRBJ2-1, the CDR3 gives the full variable domain: DTGVSQNPRHKITKRGQNVTFRCDPISEHNRLYWYRQTLGQGPEFLTYFQNEAQLEKSRLLSDRFSAERPKGSFSTLEIQRTEQGDSAMYLCASKSLVAYNEQFFGPGTRLTVL.

The chain couples TRBV12-3 or TRBV12-4 to TRBJ2-5; D gene ambiguous. Trimming shortened V by 3 bases and J by 2 bases, and 13 bases separated the two germline ends. The CDR3 totals 15 residues. The CDR3 loop reads CASSFYLSQQETQYF. The CDR3 bases are TGTGCCAGCAGTTTTTATCTAAGCCAACAAGAGACCCAGTACTTC.

In nucleotides, the CDR3 is TGCAGCGTACGACAGGATGCTAACTATGGCTACACCTTC. This translates into CSVRQDANYGYTF. This chain connects TRBV29-1 to TRBJ1-2; a possible D gene is TRBD1 (6 bases). The V gene lost 6 bases and the J gene lost 0 bases, with 11 bases spanning the gap. Germline-derived CDR1 and CDR2 are SQVTM and ANQGSEA. The CDR3 spans 13 residues.

CDR3 bases: TGTGCCAGCAGCATACAGGACAGCTCCGCTGAAGCTTTCTTT. Amino acids: CASSIQDSSAEAFF. The gene calls are TRBV7-6 and TRBJ1-1; D is possibly TRBD1 (6 bases). V lost 5 bases and J 6 bases, leaving 16 bases between the germline ends. From germline, CDR1 is SGHVS and CDR2 FNYEAQ. The CDR3 sequence is 14 residues long.

The chain couples TRBV5-1 to TRBJ2-7; tentatively, D is TRBD1 (6 bases). The CDR3 has 14 amino acids. CDR1 is SGHRS and CDR2 is YFSETQ in the germline V gene. The V gene lost 1 base and the J gene lost 7 bases, with 15 bases spanning the gap. CDR3 bases: TGCGCCAGCAGCTTGAGGGGGACCTACAATGAGCAGTACTTC. Translation: CASSLRGTYNEQYF.

This clonotype was seen more than once but under ten times. The chain combines TRBV9 with TRBJ2-5, with TRBD1 matching over 8 bases. The germline V gene encodes CDR1 SGDLS and CDR2 YYNGEE. The V segment lost 0 bases and the J segment 7 bases; nucleotides outside the gene matches: 8. The CDR3 consists of 15 residues. The CDR3 spells CASSVEGQGRGTQYF. CDR3 bases: TGTGCCAGCAGCGTAGAAGGACAGGGTCGAGGGACCCAGTACTTC. The variable domain in full, completed from reference TRBV9 and TRBJ2-5, reads DSGVTQTPKHLITATGQRVTLRCSPRSGDLSVYWYQQSLDQGLQFLIQYYNGEERAKGNILERFSAQQFPDLHSELNLSSLELGDSALYFCASSVEGQGRGTQYFGPGTRLLVL.

The table lists this clonotype with a few counts. The CDR3 nucleotides are TGTGCCAGCAGCTACCGGGACAGTGATGAGCAGTTCTTC. Translated, it gives CASSYRDSDEQFF. The J gene is TRBJ2-1, the V gene TRBV6-5, with TRBD1 identical over 7 bases. The CDR3 is made up of 13 amino acids. Germline lookup yields CDR1 MNHEY and CDR2 SVGAGI. Trimming took 6 bases from V and 8 from J; bases not matched to a gene: 7.

This clonotype occurred many times. The chain recombines TRBV7-7 with TRBJ2-5; D is perhaps TRBD1 (6 bases). Trimming cost V 5 bases and J 1 base, with 11 bases left between them. The CDR3 contains 14 residues. The germline V gene has CDR1 SSHAT and CDR2 FNYEAQ (reference sequence). The CDR3 spells CASSPTGFQETQYF. CDR3 DNA: TGTGCCAGCAGCCCTACAGGGTTCCAAGAGACCCAGTACTTC.

The chain links TRBV20-1 to TRBJ2-5, with 9 bases aligning to TRBD2. Germline loops: CDR1 DFQATT, CDR2 SNEGSKA (reference sequence). Losses at the gene ends were 3 bases for V and 1 base for J; bases not matched to a gene: 6. This CDR3 contains 15 residues. This chain's CDR3 is CSARVLAGLQETQYF. CDR3 bases: TGCAGTGCTAGGGTTCTAGCGGGGCTCCAAGAGACCCAGTACTTC.

The chain combines TRBV6-5 with TRBJ1-1; tentative D call: TRBD1 (6 bases). Trimming took off 0 bases at V and 1 base at J, with 15 bases between the two ends. Germline assignment: CDR1 MNHEY and CDR2 SVGAGI. This CDR3 comprises 17 residues. The CDR3 nucleotides are TGTGCCAGCAGTTACTCGGCAGGGGCGTTGGAGAACACTGAAGCTTTCTTT. This codes for CASSYSAGALENTEAFF.